This entry lists 7 T cell receptor beta chains sequenced from one sample in a study of pediatric ulcerative colitis (dated by TCRdb to between 2018 and 2021). During colonoscopy, one to two pinch biopsies were obtained from the rectum for research. Libraries were prepared through the immunoSEQ multiplex PCR assay. TCRdb took this table from immuneACCESS and kept in-frame rearrangements with V and J called. Such tables lack part of the clones; where checked against another copy, unresolved V genes explain under half of the gap, and the rest is unexplained. This sample lists tens of thousands of clones; around 78% were detected once. Clones ranked in the top ten supply roughly 0.7% of the sample. Sequences were obtained from gut tissue. Every receptor here comes from a boy aged 5-17 years with moderate ulcerative colitis.

CDR3: CASSPWGGRAPETQYF. The CDR3 coding sequence is TGTGCCAGCAGCCCCTGGGGCGGGAGGGCCCCAGAGACCCAGTACTTC. The chain carries TRBV28 and TRBJ2-5; 9 positions agree with TRBD2. With 6 bases clipped from V and 4 bases from J, the junction kept 12 bases outside the gene matches. Germline V gene sequence: CDR1 MDHEN, CDR2 SYDVKM. The CDR3 loop spans 16 amino acids.

The J gene is TRBJ2-3, the V gene TRBV4-3; 11 bases agree with TRBD2. V lost 1 base and J lost 7; bases outside the gene matches: 4. The CDR3 covers 15 residues. Germline CDR1 LGHNA, CDR2 YSLEER. Here the CDR3 DNA reads TGCGCCAGCAGCCAAGGACTAGCGGGATTTAATACGCAGTATTTT. Amino acid sequence: CASSQGLAGFNTQYF.

This sequence joins TRBV5-1 and TRBJ2-5, with D possibly being TRBD1 (5 bases). V gave up 2 bases and J gave up 8 bases, with 10 bases separating them. The CDR3 totals 12 residues. Germline V lookup: CDR1 SGHRS, CDR2 YFSETQ. The CDR3 DNA sequence: TGCGCCAGCAGCTTAATAGGGGAAACCCAGTACTTC. This gives the protein CASSLIGETQYF. Drawing the rest from reference TRBV5-1 and TRBJ2-5, the complete variable domain is KAGVTQTPRYLIKTRGQQVTLSCSPISGHRSVSWYQQTPGQGLQFLFEYFSETQRNKGNFPGRFSGRQFSNSRSEMNVSTLELGDSALYLCASSLIGETQYFGPGTRLLVL.

The chain carries TRBV6-1 and TRBJ2-1, with D possibly matching TRBD2 (6 bases). Trimming stripped 7 bases from V and 4 bases from J, with 14 bases between. The CDR3 loop spans 14 amino acids. Germline CDR1 and CDR2: MNHNS and SASEGT. CDR3 protein: CASKGGPIYNEQFF. Written as DNA, the CDR3 is TGTGCCAGCAAGGGAGGTCCCATTTACAATGAGCAGTTCTTC.

The V call is TRBV29-1, the J call TRBJ2-3, with no clear D. Deletions cut 2 bases from V and 6 bases from J, with 12 bases between. CDR1 and CDR2 from the germline V gene are SQVTM and ANQGSEA. The CDR3 is made up of 13 amino acids. CDR3 nucleotide sequence: TGCAGCGTTGAAATCGCTTCGGAGGATACGCAGTATTTT. It specifies CSVEIASEDTQYF.

The rearrangement links TRBV7-9 to TRBJ2-1; D not resolved. CDR1 SEHNR and CDR2 FQNEAQ come from the germline V gene (reference sequence). V lost 2 bases and J 0 bases, leaving 11 bases between the germline ends. The CDR3 is 16 residues long. The CDR3 coding sequence is TGTGCCAGCAGCTTATATCTCGGCGGCTCCTACAATGAGCAGTTCTTC. As protein: CASSLYLGGSYNEQFF.

V gene TRBV30 combines with J gene TRBJ2-5, with D tentatively TRBD1 (6 bases). The CDR3 runs to 12 residues. V lost 3 bases and J 4 bases, leaving 9 bases between the germline ends. Germline-derived CDR1 and CDR2 are GTSNPN and SVGIG (reference sequence). The CDR3 here is CAWRRGLETQYF. CDR3 in DNA: TGTGCCTGGAGAAGGGGGTTAGAGACCCAGTACTTC.